This TCR beta chain was sequenced in a study of molecular identifiers for immune sequencing clone quantification. From germline, CDR1 is SGHNT and CDR2 YYREEE (reference sequence). V was shortened by 1 base and J by 7 bases, with 15 bases between the two germline ends. The CDR3 consists of 15 residues. This clonotype turned up a few times. What it binds is not known. General study points: Clone sizes that are highly expanded could be underestimated when identical TCR molecules share a barcode.

TCRdb redid the calling of the PCR reads with MiXCR, one entry per CDR3 protein. The sample contains under 600,000 distinct CDR3 sequences, about 25% of which appear only once. Sorted inputs of about 19,000 to 1,100,000 cells, with 10%, 30% or 50% RNA, yielded naive CD8 libraries. The chain links TRBV5-4 to TRBJ2-1; D uncertain. This TCR came from a human donor in good health. Some libraries in this study had Jurkat cell RNA spiked in. Sequenced: naive CD8+ T cells from blood, with Jurkat cell RNA spiked in. Subset meaning: FACS-sorted CD8+CD4-CCR7+CD45RA+ naive T cells. The CDR3 DNA follows: TGTGCCAGCAGCTTGCGTGGGGTATTGGGGAATGAGCAGTTCTTC. The encoded protein is CASSLRGVLGNEQFF.